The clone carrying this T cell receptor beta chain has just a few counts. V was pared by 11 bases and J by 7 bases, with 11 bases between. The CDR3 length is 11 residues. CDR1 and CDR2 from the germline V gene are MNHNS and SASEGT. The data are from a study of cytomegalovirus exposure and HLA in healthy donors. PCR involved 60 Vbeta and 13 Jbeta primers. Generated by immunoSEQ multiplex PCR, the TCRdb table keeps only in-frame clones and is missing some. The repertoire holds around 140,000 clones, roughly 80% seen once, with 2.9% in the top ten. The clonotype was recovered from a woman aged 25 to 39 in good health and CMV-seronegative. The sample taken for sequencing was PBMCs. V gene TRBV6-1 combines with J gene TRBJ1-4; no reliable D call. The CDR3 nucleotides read TGTGCCGGCGACTCGGGTGAAAAACTGTTTTTT. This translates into CAGDSGEKLFF.